The next 20 T cell receptor beta chains were all read from a single sample in a study of tumor and adjacent non-tumor tissue in lung cancer listed by TCRdb under 2018. Libraries were constructed by multiplex PCR. The instrument was an Illumina HiSeq 2500. TCRbeta libraries were constructed through three rounds of nested PCR with primers (Table S4) according to protocols modified from ARM-PCR. The public sequencing data were trimmed at Q25 with fastp and processed into clonotypes with MiXCR by TCRdb, which kept only in-frame beta chains. A single entry per CDR3 protein holds the most common genes and DNA from its merged rows. Here the sample has 200,000 to 250,000 distinct CDR3 sequences; around 70% occur a single time. The ten largest account for under 30% of the sample. RNA was isolated from bulk, unsorted tissue, and RNA quality was assessed with a NanoDrop ND-1000 and an Agilent 2100. Sequencing was performed on lung tumor tissue. The receptors were gathered from a man aged 55-75 years with non-small cell lung cancer.

Notes on this clonotype: A read error is likely, as this CDR3 ends without the conserved phenylalanine or tryptophan. This chain uses TRBV6-5 with TRBJ2-7; D not resolved. Per the germline V gene, CDR1 is MNHEY and CDR2 is SVGAGI. V lost 8 bases and J lost 3, with 20 bases in between. The CDR3 has 15 amino acids. In DNA, the CDR3 is TGTGCCAGCGGCAATTGGGTAGTCACTCGCTACGAGCAGTACTCC. Translated: CASGNWVVTRYEQYS.

Details on this clonotype: Given a much more abundant clone one base away, this may be a read error. V gene TRBV20-1 combines with J gene TRBJ2-7; tentatively, D is TRBD1 (5 bases). Trimming took 0 bases from V and 3 from J, leaving 15 bases between them. The V gene's germline CDR1 is DFQATT and CDR2 SNEGSKA (reference sequence). This CDR3 is built from 15 residues. The CDR3 loop reads CSARDGAKILYEQYF. As DNA, the CDR3 is TGCAGTGCTAGAGATGGGGCTAAAATCCTCTACGAGCAGTACTTC.

A word on this clonotype: Since a much larger clone is just one base distant, this may be a read error. The CDR3 sequence: CSPRDVGQTSGANVLTF. CDR3 DNA: TGCAGTCCTAGAGATGTGGGACAGACCTCTGGGGCCAACGTCCTGACTTTC. This chain joins TRBV20-1 and TRBJ2-6; 7 nucleotides agree with TRBD1. Germline CDR1 reads DFQATT; CDR2 reads SNEGSKA (reference sequence). This CDR3 region has 17 residues.

Notes on this clonotype: The missing conserved phenylalanine or tryptophan at the end of this CDR3 makes a read error likely. The gene calls are TRBV7-8 and TRBJ2-5; D perhaps matches TRBD2 (6 bases). The germline CDR1 and CDR2 sequences are SGHVS and FQNEAQ. Trimming cost V 2 bases and J 7 bases, with 20 bases left between them. The CDR3 sequence is 16 residues long. The CDR3 DNA is TGTGCCAGCAGCTTATCGGGAAAGGGCGGGATCGGGACCCAGTACTTA. Translation: CASSLSGKGGIGTQYL.

Comments on this clonotype: One end of the junction fails to match germline, which may point to a read error. The rearrangement uses TRBV29-1 and TRBJ1-1; 8 nucleotides agree with TRBD1. Germline V gene lookup returns CDR1 SQVTM and CDR2 ANQGSEA. CDR3 length equals 13 residues. CDR3 amino acids: CSARTGTTTEAIF. The CDR3 bases are TGCAGTGCCCGGACAGGGACGACCACTGAAGCTATCTTT.

In regard to this clonotype: At one end the junction does not follow the germline gene, possibly because of a read error. The chain joins TRBV4-2 to TRBJ2-7; D unclear. From germline, CDR1 is LGHNA and CDR2 YNFKEQ. CDR3 size: 16 residues. The CDR3 loop reads CASSQDLARYLLEQFF. As DNA, the CDR3 is TGTGCCAGCAGCCAAGATTTGGCTAGATATCTTCTCGAGCAGTTTTTC.

About this clonotype itself: A much larger clone differs by one base, so this may be a read error. The chain combines TRBV20-1 with TRBJ1-5, with D uncertain. Per germline, CDR1 DFQATT and CDR2 SNEGSKA (reference sequence). The CDR3 covers 16 residues. Trimming shortened V by 3 bases and J by 2 bases, and 17 bases separated the two germline ends. This CDR3 reads CSASHNILMGNQPQHF. CDR3 sequence (DNA): TGCAGTGCTAGTCATAACATTCTCATGGGCAATCAGCCCCAGCATTTT.

This clonotype was counted between two and nine times. V usage is TRBV5-1 and J usage is TRBJ1-1; 9 bases fit TRBD1. Germline CDR1 SGHRS, CDR2 YFSETQ. V dropped 4 bases and J dropped 4; count of bases not matched to a gene: 8. This CDR3 has 15 residues. The CDR3: CASSVNRGRGTEAFF. DNA of the CDR3: TGCGCCAGCAGCGTGAACAGGGGGCGAGGCACTGAAGCTTTCTTT.

The chain has TRBV6-5 and TRBJ1-1, with D maybe TRBD1 (6 bases). Germline CDR1 and CDR2: MNHEY and SVGAGI. CDR3 length: 17 amino acids. V was clipped by 2 bases and J by 8 bases, with 24 bases between them. DNA for the CDR3: TGTGCCAGCAGTTACCGGGACATCGGGGGCCCCGCAGCCGAAGCTTTCTTT. Amino acid sequence: CASSYRDIGGPAAEAFF.

This clonotype was found a few times. The CDR3 loop is CSAREQFSGANVLTF. The CDR3 DNA follows: TGCAGTGCTAGAGAACAGTTCTCTGGGGCCAACGTCCTGACTTTC. The chain employs TRBV20-1 and TRBJ2-6; D gene unclear. The germline V and J ends were trimmed by 0 bases and 0 bases, with 6 bases remaining between them. CDR3 size: 15 residues. Germline V gene lookup returns CDR1 DFQATT and CDR2 SNEGSKA (reference sequence).

This clonotype was observed at least ten times. V and J are TRBV29-1 and TRBJ1-3; perhaps TRBD1 as D (5 bases). The germline gives CDR1 SQVTM, CDR2 ANQGSEA. The CDR3 runs to 15 residues. The ends were cut back, 3 bases at V and 0 bases at J, with 12 bases in the middle. The CDR3 reads CSVDSTGRSGNTIYF. The CDR3 DNA reads TGCAGCGTTGATTCAACAGGCCGCTCTGGAAACACCATATATTTT. The full variable domain, in which reference TRBV29-1 and TRBJ1-3 provide the parts outside the CDR3, is SAVISQKPSRDICQRGTSLTIQCQVDSQVTMMFWYRQQPGQSLTLIATANQGSEATYESGFVIDKFPISRPNLTFSTLTVSNMSPEDSSIYLCSVDSTGRSGNTIYFGEGSWLTVV.

The gene calls are TRBV11-3 and TRBJ1-1; D is undetermined. The V gene lost 5 bases and the J gene lost 4 bases, with 11 bases spanning the gap. Germline assignment: CDR1 SGHNT and CDR2 YENEEA. The CDR3 spans 13 residues. DNA of the CDR3: TGTGCCAGCAGCCTCGGGAACCTCACTGAAGCTTTCTTT. It translates to CASSLGNLTEAFF.

Turning to this clonotype: One end of the junction is discordant with germline, which a read error may explain. V gene TRBV30 combines with J gene TRBJ2-1, with D perhaps TRBD2 (6 bases). CDR1 and CDR2 from the germline V gene are GTSNPN and SVGIG (reference sequence). The CDR3 runs 15 residues. CDR3 region: CAWSIGSGSYNEQFF. The CDR3 DNA is TGTGCTTGGAGTATTGGTAGCGGTTCCTACAATGAGCAGTTCTTC.

On this clonotype: A junction end diverges from the germline sequence, so it may reflect a read error. The chain uses TRBV12-5 and TRBJ2-7, with D perhaps matching TRBD1 or TRBD2 (5 bases each). The CDR3 has 16 amino acids. CDR1 and CDR2 from the germline V gene are LGHNT and FRNRAP. As DNA, the CDR3 is TGTGCTAGTGGTTTGGGGACGGGACCTGCGCCCTACGGGCAGTACTTC. Its translation: CASGLGTGPAPYGQYF. Full variable domain (rest looked up from reference TRBV12-5 and TRBJ2-7): DARVTQTPRHKVTEMGQEVTMRCQPILGHNTVFWYRQTMMQGLELLAYFRNRAPLDDSGMPKDRFSAEMPDATLATLKIQPSEPRDSAVYFCASGLGTGPAPYGQYFGPGTRLTVT.

On this clonotype itself: A much larger clone is a single base away; this may be a read error. V and J are TRBV11-1 and TRBJ1-6, with a weak D call TRBD1 (5 bases). In germline, CDR1 is SGHAT, CDR2 FQDESV (reference sequence). The length of the CDR3 is 13 residues. The CDR3: CPSASGGDSPLHF. DNA of the CDR3: TGTCCCAGCGCCTCGGGGGGAGATTCACCCCTCCACTTT.

On this clonotype itself: At one end the junction does not follow the germline gene, possibly because of a read error. J is TRBJ1-1 and V is TRBV11-2, with TRBD1 identical over 8 bases. This CDR3 spans 16 amino acids. Germline V gives CDR1 SGHAT, CDR2 FQNNGV. The CDR3 region is CASGLDSGGAGTEAFF. The DNA of the CDR3 is TGTGCCAGCGGCTTAGACTCAGGGGGCGCGGGCACTGAAGCTTTCTTT.

Of note for this clonotype: A much larger clone sits a single nucleotide away, making a read error possible. The chain recombines TRBV20-1 with TRBJ1-2; D may be TRBD1 (5 bases). Germline loops: CDR1 DFQATT, CDR2 SNEGSKA (reference sequence). The CDR3 extends over 12 amino acids. The V end lost 4 bases, the J end lost 8 bases, and 14 bases lay between the germline ends. Written as DNA, the CDR3 is TGCAGTGCTAAAGGAGGGACCCTCGGCTACACCTTC. Its translation is CSAKGGTLGYTF.

With regard to this clonotype: A read error may explain this, as a much larger clone is one base away. The chain has TRBV6-5 and TRBJ1-1; TRBD1 agrees at 9 bases. Germline loops: CDR1 MNHEY, CDR2 SVGAGI. V shed 6 bases and J 3 bases; nucleotides not matched to a gene: 8. This CDR3 has 15 amino acids. CDR3: CASSWTGAGDTEAFF. In DNA form, the CDR3 reads TGTGCCAGCAGCTGGACAGGGGCGGGCGACACTGAAGCTTTCTTT.

V and J are TRBV4-1 and TRBJ2-1; a weak D match, TRBD2 (6 bases). The germline V gene encodes CDR1 MGHRA and CDR2 YSYEKL. CDR3 length: 14 amino acids. Trimming stripped 8 bases from V and 5 bases from J, with 16 bases between. The CDR3 DNA follows: TGCGCCAGCGCGAGGATTAGCGGAAACAATGAGCAGTTCTTC. Translated: CASARISGNNEQFF.

Worth noting for this clonotype: The junction departs from germline at one end; a sequencing error may be responsible. V usage is TRBV20-1 and J usage is TRBJ2-7; D is perhaps TRBD1 (5 bases). There are 16 residues in the CDR3. Per the germline V gene, CDR1 is DFQATT and CDR2 is SNEGSKA (reference sequence). The CDR3 DNA sequence: TGCAGTGCTAGGGGGCTACCGGACACCCTCTCCTACGAGCAGTATTTC. This gives the protein CSARGLPDTLSYEQYF.